These 16 T cell receptor beta chains share one sample of origin, sequenced in a study of a mutant IDH1 vaccine in newly diagnosed glioma. Antigens of these TCRs are unknown. Indicated time point: week 5, during vaccination. A 20-mer mutant IDH1 peptide at 300 ug was injected subcutaneously with topical imiquimod. Sequencing was performed with immunoSEQ multiplex PCR; in TCRdb, only in-frame clones are kept and a portion is missing. The table has approximately 10,000 clones, around 86% seen once. The sequencing used PBMCs, collected from a glioma patient whose treatment included an IDH1 peptide vaccine. The origin of the receptors is a woman in her thirties or forties with glioma. Some clones in this sample may be carry-over from other donors' samples.

The chain employs TRBV7-2 and TRBJ2-3; 7 bases are a match to TRBD2. CDR1 is SGHTA and CDR2 is FQGNSA in the germline V gene. This CDR3 has 16 residues. Trimming took 5 bases from V and 1 from J; bases not matched to a gene: 9. Here the CDR3 DNA reads TGTGCCAGCAGCAGTATAGCGGGCCTAGGCACAGATACGCAGTATTTT. It specifies CASSSIAGLGTDTQYF.

The chain joins TRBV6-6 to TRBJ1-6; TRBD1 matches 8 bases. V gave up 8 bases and J gave up 7 bases; unmatched junction bases: 7. There are 14 residues in the CDR3. The germline V gene encodes CDR1 MNHNY and CDR2 SVGAGI (reference sequence). The CDR3 protein is CASGRQGLNSPLHF. CDR3 DNA: TGTGCCAGCGGCCGACAGGGGCTGAATTCACCCCTCCACTTT.

The CDR3 DNA is TGCGCCAGCAGCTTGACGGCGCCAGATACGCAGTATTTT. Residues: CASSLTAPDTQYF. This chain uses TRBV5-1 with TRBJ2-3; unclear D gene. The CDR3 contains 13 residues. The V gene's germline CDR1 is SGHRS and CDR2 YFSETQ. With 1 base removed from V and 4 bases from J, the gap between germline ends came to 7 bases.

The V call is TRBV30, the J call TRBJ2-7; D remains ambiguous. The germline gives CDR1 GTSNPN, CDR2 SVGIG (reference sequence). The CDR3 has 14 residues. V was trimmed by 5 bases and J by 3 bases, leaving 17 bases between them. In DNA form, the CDR3 reads TGTGCCTGGGGGTTTTCTTGGTCCCTCTACGAGCAGTACTTC. This codes for CAWGFSWSLYEQYF. The full variable domain, completed using reference TRBV30 and TRBJ2-7, is SQTIHQWPATLVQPVGSPLSLECTVEGTSNPNLYWYRQAAGRGLQLLFYSVGIGQISSEVPQNLSASRPQDRQFILSSKKLLLSDSGFYLCAWGFSWSLYEQYFGPGTRLTVT.

The V call is TRBV7-2, the J call TRBJ2-1, with D tentatively TRBD2 (5 bases). There are 16 residues in the CDR3. Germline-derived CDR1 and CDR2 are SGHTA and FQGNSA. Trimming left V 8 bases short and J 3 bases short, with 20 bases between. The CDR3 DNA sequence: TGTGCCAGCGCGCGCGACGTCGGAGGCGGCTACAATGAGCAGTTCTTC. As protein: CASARDVGGGYNEQFF.

This clone has just a few counts. The chain has TRBV20-1 and TRBJ1-1; no clear D gene. V was pared by 6 bases and J by 6 bases, with 8 bases between. CDR1 and CDR2 (germline): DFQATT, SNEGSKA (reference sequence). This CDR3 region has 10 residues. The CDR3 loop reads CSASAAEAFF. In DNA form, the CDR3 reads TGCAGTGCCAGCGCCGCTGAAGCTTTCTTT.

The rearrangement links TRBV4-2 to TRBJ1-5, with 8 bases that match TRBD1. V was pared by 0 bases and J by 4 bases, with 8 bases of the junction left unmatched. The CDR3 loop spans 17 amino acids. The V gene's germline CDR1 is LGHNA and CDR2 YNFKEQ. CDR3 sequence: CASSQDPQTGANQPQHF. CDR3 sequence (DNA): TGTGCCAGCAGCCAAGACCCTCAGACAGGGGCAAATCAGCCCCAGCATTTT.

The V gene is TRBV28, the J gene TRBJ1-2, with 8 bases aligning to TRBD1. Trimming cost V 6 bases and J 4 bases; bases outside gene matches: 4. Per germline, CDR1 MDHEN and CDR2 SYDVKM. CDR3 length: 13 residues. The CDR3 sequence: CASSNDRGYGYTF. CDR3 nucleotide sequence: TGTGCCAGCAGCAACGACAGGGGCTATGGCTACACCTTC.

This chain connects TRBV5-1 to TRBJ2-6, with 7 nucleotides matching TRBD2. J gave up 2 bases and V 0 bases, and 5 bases lay outside the gene matches. Per the germline V gene, CDR1 is SGHRS and CDR2 is YFSETQ. The CDR3 extends over 17 amino acids. The CDR3 DNA is TGCGCCAGCAGCTTGGAGGCGGGAGAGGCTGGGGCCAACGTCCTGACTTTC. It specifies CASSLEAGEAGANVLTF.

The gene calls are TRBV27 and TRBJ1-5; D is possibly TRBD1 (5 bases). V was cut by 2 bases and J by 0 bases, with 11 bases left in between. Germline CDR1 and CDR2: MNHEY and SMNVEV (reference sequence). This CDR3 region has 16 residues. This CDR3 reads CASSLGGSNSNQPQHF. The DNA for the CDR3 is TGTGCCAGCAGTTTAGGGGGTTCGAATAGCAATCAGCCCCAGCATTTT.

This sequence joins TRBV19 and TRBJ2-1; no firm D call. Germline CDR1 is LNHDA and CDR2 is SQIVND (reference sequence). There are 14 residues in the CDR3. Trimming pared 0 bases from V and 6 bases from J, leaving 9 bases between. The chain's CDR3 is CASSIDGLLNEQFF. DNA of the CDR3: TGTGCCAGTAGTATAGATGGCCTACTCAATGAGCAGTTCTTC.

The genes are TRBV2 and TRBJ2-5; no firm D call. CDR1 and CDR2 (germline): SNHLY, FYNNEI. The CDR3 loop spans 16 amino acids. Trimming removed 7 bases from V and 1 base from J, with 19 bases in between. The CDR3 loop is CASTKRSTLLQETQYF. In DNA, the CDR3 is TGTGCCAGCACCAAACGCTCGACCCTACTCCAAGAGACCCAGTACTTC.

The J gene is TRBJ1-1, the V gene TRBV2; tentatively, D is TRBD1 (5 bases). CDR3 length equals 15 residues. The V and J ends lost 5 bases and 1 base respectively, with 14 bases between them. Germline values: CDR1 SNHLY, CDR2 FYNNEI. The CDR3 loop is CASSLGEGWNTEAFF. The CDR3 coding sequence is TGTGCCAGCAGTCTGGGCGAGGGGTGGAACACTGAAGCTTTCTTT.

The genes are TRBV19 and TRBJ1-2; no firm D call. The V end was cut by 3 bases, the J end by 3 bases, with 14 bases between. Germline V gives CDR1 LNHDA, CDR2 SQIVND (reference sequence). The CDR3 has 15 amino acids. The CDR3 DNA follows: TGTGCCAGTAGTATTCGACACCTTCAGGACTATGGCTACACCTTC. The encoded protein is CASSIRHLQDYGYTF.

The chain joins TRBV7-2 to TRBJ1-5; a possible D gene is TRBD1 (5 bases). Trimming removed 4 bases at V and 3 bases at J, with 7 bases between. Germline lookup yields CDR1 SGHTA and CDR2 FQGNSA. The CDR3 sequence is 13 residues long. The CDR3 coding sequence is TGTGCCAGCAGCTGGGGACCCAATCAGCCCCAGCATTTT. As protein: CASSWGPNQPQHF.

This chain joins TRBV11-2 and TRBJ2-1; D unclear. The CDR3 loop spans 14 amino acids. Germline V gene lookup returns CDR1 SGHAT and CDR2 FQNNGV. Trimming took off 0 bases at V and 6 bases at J, with 9 bases between the two ends. The CDR3 DNA reads TGTGCCAGCAGCTTAGATCCAAGAGGCAATGAGCAGTTCTTC. Translated: CASSLDPRGNEQFF.